The 21 T cell receptor beta chains in this list originate from one sample, sequenced in a study of CD8+ T cells in alopecia areata (dated by TCRdb to 2016 to 2019). Library generation was performed with the immunoSEQ multiplex PCR assay. For TCR sequencing, RNA was extracted from every sample and reverse transcribed into cDNA to serve as template. TCRdb mirrors the immuneACCESS table, restricted to in-frame sequences. Some clones are absent from its copies; in checked studies, under half trace to an unresolved V gene, and the reason for the others is unknown. The table records roughly 260,000 clones for this sample, and not one of them appears only once. The top ten clones comprise 0.9% to 1.5% of the sample. Cells from pooled mouse cutaneous lymph nodes were stained for CD4, CD8alpha, NKG2D, NKG2ACE and other markers and then sorted on a BD Influx. Sequencing was carried out using CD4+ T cells sorted from a lymph node. The source is a C3H/HeJ mouse with alopecia areata. These mice carry the MHC haplotype H2-k.

This clone was observed a few times. It may be a read error: a sequence one base away is much more abundant. Gene and germline names: mouse. The read is 4 residues too short to cover the CDR3 end, so that end is filled in from the germline J gene. The V gene is TRBV19, the J gene TRBJ2-5; D is possibly TRBD1 (6 bases). The CDR3 contains 13 residues. Germline V lookup: CDR1 FNHDT, CDR2 SITEND (reference sequence). CDR3 sequence reads: CASSRGQKDTQYF. The covered CDR3 bases are TGTGCCAGCAGTAGAGGACAGAAAGAC.

As regards this clone: The germline and genes are mouse ones. Read data end 4 residues before the CDR3 end; the end is taken from the germline J gene. The chain carries TRBV2 and TRBJ2-5; TRBD1 aligns across 8 bases. In germline, CDR1 is LGHNA, CDR2 YSYQKL. After removal of 1 base from V and 3 bases from J, the junction contained 0 bases not matched to a gene. The CDR3 covers 14 residues. The CDR3 here is CASSQGTGQDTQYF. The sequenced CDR3 bases are TGTGCCAGCAGCCAAGGGACAGGGCAAGAC.

Points on this clone: The genes and germline here are from mouse. Coverage ceases 4 residues before the CDR3 finishes, and the germline J gene fills in the end. The chain joins TRBV13-2 to TRBJ2-7, with a weak D call TRBD1 (6 bases). The V end lost 1 base, the J end lost 3 bases, and 11 bases lay between the germline ends. The CDR3 has 14 amino acids. CDR1 and CDR2 (germline): NNHNN, SYGAGS (reference sequence). The CDR3 sequence: CASGDRRDNYEQYF. The covered CDR3 bases are TGTGCCAGCGGTGATCGCCGGGACAACTAT.

This clone occurred a few times. Here the gene names and germline are mouse. The read ends 3 residues before the CDR3 terminus; that terminus is restored from the germline J gene. The chain couples TRBV13-1 to TRBJ1-6; tentative D call: TRBD1 (6 bases). TRBJ1-6 is placed among ORFs of uncertain function. The CDR3 covers 13 residues. The germline CDR1 and CDR2 sequences are NSHNY and SYGAGN. Partial CDR3 DNA: TGTGCCAGCAGTGATGCAACAGGGACGGCC. Its protein product is CASSDATGTA. In full, the CDR3 is CASSDATGTALYF.

This clone came up a few times. Genes here carry mouse names. The observed sequence ends 4 residues before the CDR3 terminus, with the missing tail filled in from the germline J gene. The chain carries TRBV31 and TRBJ2-3; possible D gene TRBD2, 7 bases. The CDR3 sequence is 15 residues long. Germline V gene data show CDR1 as GKSSPN and CDR2 as SITVG. V lost 1 base and J 3 bases, leaving 14 bases between the germline ends. CDR3 amino acids: CAWSPPWGRAETLYF. The part of the CDR3 DNA that was read is TGTGCCTGGAGTCCCCCCTGGGGGCGAGCAGAA.

Worth noting for this clone: The gene names here belong to mouse. The read falls 4 residues short of the CDR3 end, and the missing part is taken from the germline J gene. The chain links TRBV19 to TRBJ1-2; 10 nucleotides align to TRBD1. Per the germline V gene, CDR1 is FNHDT and CDR2 is SITEND (reference sequence). This CDR3 is built from 17 residues. V lost 4 bases, J lost 2 bases, and 11 bases stayed unmatched. The CDR3 reads CASSPVPGQGRNSDYTF. The sequenced CDR3 bases are TGTGCCAGCAGTCCTGTCCCGGGACAGGGGAGGAACTCC.

Concerning this clone: Gene and germline names: mouse. The read comes to an end 4 residues before the CDR3 does, leaving the germline J gene to fill in the end. This rearrangement joins TRBV13-1 to TRBJ1-2, with 9 nucleotides matching TRBD1. V lost 2 bases, J lost 4 bases, and 3 bases stayed unmatched. CDR1 and CDR2 from the germline V gene are NSHNY and SYGAGN. The CDR3 has 14 amino acids. CDR3 bases read: TGTGCCAGCAGTGAGGGGACAGGGACCTCC. Translated, it gives CASSEGTGTS. The complete CDR3 reads CASSEGTGTSDYTF.

This clone was found a few times. The germline and genes are mouse ones. The CDR3 end lies 4 residues beyond the end of the read and is filled in from the germline J gene. The J gene is TRBJ2-4, the V gene TRBV19; 8 bases line up with TRBD2. CDR1 and CDR2 from the germline V gene are FNHDT and SITEND (reference sequence). The CDR3 is 15 residues long. V dropped 4 bases and J dropped 3; count of bases not matched to a gene: 7. CDR3 DNA (partial): TGTGCCAGCAGTCTGGGGGGAAGGGGACAAAAC. This sequence encodes CASSLGGRGQN. The CDR3 reads in full as CASSLGGRGQNTLYF.

On this clone: The germline and genes are mouse ones. Read coverage stops 4 residues before the CDR3 terminus; the germline J gene supplies the remainder. The chain combines TRBV19 with TRBJ2-7; 9 positions agree with TRBD1. V lost 6 bases to trimming and J lost 0 bases; unmatched junction nucleotides: 4. Germline V lookup: CDR1 FNHDT, CDR2 SITEND (reference sequence). The CDR3 runs 14 residues. The sequenced part of the CDR3 DNA is TGTGCCAGCACCGGGACAGGGATCTCCTAT. It codes for CASTGTGISY. In full, the CDR3 is CASTGTGISYEQYF.

In its sample, this clone was seen many times. Mouse names are used for the genes. The read finishes 4 residues shy of the CDR3 end, and the germline J gene is used to complete it. Other nucleotide sequences in the sample specify the same CDR3. The gene calls are TRBV13-1 and TRBJ1-2; no clear D gene. Germline CDR1 is NSHNY and CDR2 is SYGAGN. The ends were cut back, 0 bases at V and 4 bases at J, with 4 bases in the middle. There are 12 residues in the CDR3. The part of the CDR3 DNA that was read is TGTGCCAGCAGTGATGCAGGCTCC. Translation: CASSDAGS. The entire CDR3 reads CASSDAGSDYTF.

About this clone itself: Genes here carry mouse names. Sequencing ends 4 residues short of the CDR3 end; the germline J gene provides the rest. The V gene is TRBV13-1, the J gene TRBJ2-7; 9 bases are a match to TRBD2. Germline lookup yields CDR1 NSHNY and CDR2 SYGAGN. Trimming cost V 4 bases and J 0 bases; bases outside gene matches: 5. This CDR3 has 15 amino acids. CDR3 sequence reads: CASSRTGEHSYEQYF. The covered CDR3 bases are TGTGCCAGCAGTCGGACTGGGGAGCACTCCTAT.

As for this clone: Gene names are mouse gene names. This sample also contains other DNA sequences that code for the same CDR3. The CDR3 loop reads CASSGTGGNSYEQYF. Partial CDR3 DNA: TGTGCCAGCAGTGGGACTGGGGGAAACTCCTAT. The J gene is TRBJ2-7, the V gene TRBV13-1; 10 bases align to TRBD2. The read halts 4 residues ahead of the CDR3 end, with the missing end drawn from the germline J gene. With V trimmed by 3 bases and J by 0 bases, 3 bases remained unmatched. This CDR3 comprises 15 residues. Germline V gene data show CDR1 as NSHNY and CDR2 as SYGAGN.

A remark on this clone: Gene names denote mouse genes. The CDR3 end lies 4 residues beyond the end of the read and is filled in from the germline J gene. The genes are TRBV13-1 and TRBJ1-1, with D tentatively TRBD1 (5 bases). Looked up from germline, CDR1 is NSHNY and CDR2 is SYGAGN. This CDR3 spans 15 amino acids. The sequenced CDR3 bases are TGTGCCAGCAGTGATGCAAGGCTGGGGGTTGGA. Residues: CASSDARLGVG. The entire CDR3 is CASSDARLGVGEVFF.

Comment on this clone: Gene names and germline refer to mouse. The read comes to an end 3 residues before the CDR3 does, leaving the germline J gene to fill in the end. This chain uses TRBV5 with TRBJ1-6, with TRBD1 matching over 9 bases. TRBJ1-6 is noted as an ORF with a role that remains uncertain. The trim removed 0 bases at V and 7 bases at J, leaving 4 bases unmatched. The CDR3 has 16 amino acids. Germline V gene sequence: CDR1 LGHNA, CDR2 YNLKQL (reference sequence). The CDR3 is CASSQEGTGTNSPLYF. CDR3 DNA, as far as it was read: TGTGCCAGCAGCCAAGAAGGGACAGGGACCAATTCGCCC.

In regard to this clone: The germline and genes are mouse ones. Sequencing ends 4 residues short of the CDR3 end; the germline J gene provides the rest. V gene TRBV31 combines with J gene TRBJ2-5; D is undetermined. The germline CDR1 and CDR2 sequences are GKSSPN and SITVG. The CDR3 consists of 13 residues. The V end was cut by 1 base, the J end by 3 bases, with 8 bases between. The sequenced CDR3 bases are TGTGCCTGGAGTCGAACTTTTCAAGAC. As protein: CAWSRTFQD. The CDR3 as a whole reads CAWSRTFQDTQYF.

This clone turned up a few times. The gene names given are mouse names. The DNA ends 4 residues before the CDR3 does, and the rest of the CDR3 is filled in from the germline J gene. This CDR3 is also generated by other DNA sequences in the sample. The J gene is TRBJ1-1, the V gene TRBV13-3, with 9 nucleotides matching TRBD1. The CDR3 runs 12 residues. With V trimmed by 5 bases and J by 4 bases, 0 bases remained unmatched. The germline V gene encodes CDR1 NNHDY and CDR2 SYVADS. The CDR3 bases that were read are TGTGCCAGCAGGGACAGGGGCACA. This sequence encodes CASRDRGT. The full CDR3 reads CASRDRGTEVFF.

With regard to this clone: All gene names here are mouse names. The CDR3 end lies 4 residues beyond the end of the read and is filled in from the germline J gene. The rearrangement links TRBV19 to TRBJ2-7; 11 bases align to TRBD2. The CDR3 spans 14 residues. CDR1 and CDR2 from the germline V gene are FNHDT and SITEND (reference sequence). V lost 4 bases to trimming and J lost 3 bases; unmatched junction nucleotides: 3. The CDR3 sequence is CASSRDWGLYEQYF. Partial CDR3 DNA: TGTGCCAGCAGTCGGGACTGGGGGCTCTAT.

This clone was counted only a few times. Any gene name here is a mouse gene name. The read is 4 residues too short to cover the CDR3 end, so that end is filled in from the germline J gene. The same CDR3 arises from other DNA sequences in this sample as well. This chain uses TRBV19 with TRBJ1-1; D remains ambiguous. The CDR3 runs 11 residues. V was shortened by 5 bases and J by 1 base, with 3 bases between the two germline ends. The V gene's germline CDR1 is FNHDT and CDR2 SITEND (reference sequence). CDR3 region: CASRRNTEVFF. The DNA read from the CDR3 is TGTGCCAGCAGGAGGAACACA.

With regard to this clone: Gene labels here are mouse ones. Read coverage stops 4 residues before the CDR3 terminus; the germline J gene supplies the remainder. This rearrangement joins TRBV19 to TRBJ2-3; D unclear. CDR3 length: 14 amino acids. Trimming left V 1 base short and J 0 bases short, with 6 bases between. CDR1 FNHDT and CDR2 SITEND come from the germline V gene (reference sequence). The CDR3 DNA, read in part, is TGTGCCAGCAGTATATTCCCTAGTGCAGAA. Encoded protein: CASSIFPSAE. The CDR3 reads in full as CASSIFPSAETLYF.

This clone showed up just a few times. The genes are named according to mouse. The read comes to an end 3 residues before the CDR3 does, leaving the germline J gene to fill in the end. The chain joins TRBV13-2 to TRBJ1-6, with D tentatively TRBD1 (6 bases). TRBJ1-6 is marked as an open reading frame, function uncertain. V lost 0 bases, J lost 4 bases, and 8 bases lay in between. In germline, CDR1 is NNHNN, CDR2 SYGAGS (reference sequence). The CDR3 has 15 amino acids. Partial CDR3 DNA: TGTGCCAGCGGTGATGCAGGGGATTATAATTCGCCC. This sequence encodes CASGDAGDYNSP. The whole CDR3 protein is CASGDAGDYNSPLYF.

As to this clone: These gene names are mouse names. The observed sequence ends 3 residues before the CDR3 terminus, with the missing tail filled in from the germline J gene. V gene TRBV12-1 combines with J gene TRBJ1-6, with D tentatively TRBD1 (6 bases). TRBJ1-6 is an open reading frame, and its role is uncertain. Germline values: CDR1 SGHSN, CDR2 HYEKVE. Between the trimmed V and J ends, which lost 7 bases and 4 bases, there was a span of 10 bases. The CDR3 has 13 amino acids. CDR3 DNA, as far as it was read: TGTGCCAGACACAGGGAATATAATTCGCCC. As protein: CARHREYNSP. The full CDR3 is CARHREYNSPLYF.